The clone carrying this TCR beta chain was picked up a small number of times. Sequencing was performed with immunoSEQ multiplex PCR; in TCRdb, only in-frame clones are kept and a portion is missing. Of some 22,000 clones listed, 70% to 85% are singletons. This CDR3 comprises 15 residues. V was trimmed by 4 bases and J by 2 bases, leaving 12 bases between them. CDR1 SNHLY and CDR2 FYNNEI come from the germline V gene. Stated time point: cycle 4 day 1 (C4D1), after 6 weeks of nivolumab. Relapse was seen in all patients after autologous stem cell transplantation, and brentuximab vedotin exposure was variable. The data belong to a study of PD-1 blockade in classical Hodgkin lymphoma.

The sequence derives from a human donor with classical Hodgkin lymphoma. V is TRBV2 and J is TRBJ1-3; no clear D gene. Sequenced here: peripheral blood mononuclear cells (PBMCs), sampled before the fourth cycle of nivolumab. CDR3 protein: CASSVVGLAGNTIYF. The CDR3 DNA follows: TGTGCCAGCAGTGTCGTGGGATTAGCTGGAAACACCATATATTTT.